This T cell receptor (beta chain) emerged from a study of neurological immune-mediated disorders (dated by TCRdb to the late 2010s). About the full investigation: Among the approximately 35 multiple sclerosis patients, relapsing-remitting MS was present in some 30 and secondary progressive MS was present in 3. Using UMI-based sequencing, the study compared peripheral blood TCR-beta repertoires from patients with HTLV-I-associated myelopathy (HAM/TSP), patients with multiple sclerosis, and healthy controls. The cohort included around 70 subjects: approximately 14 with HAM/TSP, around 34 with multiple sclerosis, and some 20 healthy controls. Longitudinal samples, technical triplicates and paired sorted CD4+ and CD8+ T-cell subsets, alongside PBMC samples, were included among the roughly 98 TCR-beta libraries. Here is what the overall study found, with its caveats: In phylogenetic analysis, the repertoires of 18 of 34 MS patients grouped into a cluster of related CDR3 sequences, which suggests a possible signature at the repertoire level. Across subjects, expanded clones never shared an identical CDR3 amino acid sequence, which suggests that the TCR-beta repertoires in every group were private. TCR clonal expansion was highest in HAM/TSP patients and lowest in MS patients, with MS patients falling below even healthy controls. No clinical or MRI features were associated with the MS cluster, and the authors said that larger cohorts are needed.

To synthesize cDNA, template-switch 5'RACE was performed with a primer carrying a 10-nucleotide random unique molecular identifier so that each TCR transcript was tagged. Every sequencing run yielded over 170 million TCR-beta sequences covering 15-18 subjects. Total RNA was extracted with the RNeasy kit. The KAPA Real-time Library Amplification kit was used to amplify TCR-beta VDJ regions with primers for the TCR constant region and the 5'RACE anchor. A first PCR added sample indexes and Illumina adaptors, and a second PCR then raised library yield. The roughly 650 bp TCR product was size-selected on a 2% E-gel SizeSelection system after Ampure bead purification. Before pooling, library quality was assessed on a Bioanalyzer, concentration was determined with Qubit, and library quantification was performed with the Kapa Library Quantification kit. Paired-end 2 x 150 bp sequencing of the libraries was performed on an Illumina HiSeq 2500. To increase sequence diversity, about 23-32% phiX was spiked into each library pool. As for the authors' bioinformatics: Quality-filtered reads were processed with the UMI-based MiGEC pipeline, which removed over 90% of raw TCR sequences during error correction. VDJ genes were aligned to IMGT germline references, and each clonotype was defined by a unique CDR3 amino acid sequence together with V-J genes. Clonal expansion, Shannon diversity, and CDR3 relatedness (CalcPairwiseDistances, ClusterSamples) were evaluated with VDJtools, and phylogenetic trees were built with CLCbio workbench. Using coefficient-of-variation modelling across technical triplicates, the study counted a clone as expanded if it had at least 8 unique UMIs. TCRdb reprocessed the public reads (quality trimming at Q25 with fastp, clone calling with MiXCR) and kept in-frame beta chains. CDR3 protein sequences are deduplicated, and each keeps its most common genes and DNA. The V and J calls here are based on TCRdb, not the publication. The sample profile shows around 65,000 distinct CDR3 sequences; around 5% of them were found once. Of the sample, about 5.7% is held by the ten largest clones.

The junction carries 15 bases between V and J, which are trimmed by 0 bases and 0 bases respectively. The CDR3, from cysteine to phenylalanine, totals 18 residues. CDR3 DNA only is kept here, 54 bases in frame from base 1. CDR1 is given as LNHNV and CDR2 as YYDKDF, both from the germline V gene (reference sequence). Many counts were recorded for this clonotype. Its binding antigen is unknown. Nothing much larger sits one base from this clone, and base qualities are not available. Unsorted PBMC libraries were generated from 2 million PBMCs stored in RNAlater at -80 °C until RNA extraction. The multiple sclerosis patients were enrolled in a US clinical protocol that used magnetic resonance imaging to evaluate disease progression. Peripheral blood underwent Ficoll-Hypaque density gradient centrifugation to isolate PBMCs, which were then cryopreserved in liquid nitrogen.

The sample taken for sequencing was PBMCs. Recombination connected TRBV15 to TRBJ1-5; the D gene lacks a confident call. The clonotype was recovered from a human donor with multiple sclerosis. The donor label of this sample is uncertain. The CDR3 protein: CATSRDHGPGNSNQPQHF. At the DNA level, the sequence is TGTGCCACCAGCAGAGATCACGGACCCGGCAATAGCAATCAGCCCCAGCATTTT.